This TCR beta chain was captured by sequencing in a study of post-analysis software for immune sequencing data. The authors incorporated unique molecular identifiers into the TCR beta cDNA libraries. TCRdb redid the calling of the PCR reads with MiXCR, one entry per CDR3 protein. This sample has about 770,000 distinct CDR3 sequences, with under 60% found just once. Unmatched junction bases numbered 5, after V lost 0 bases and J lost 3 bases. This CDR3 has 16 amino acids. Germline CDR1 reads MGHRA; CDR2 reads YSYEKL. Findings and caveats of the study: Pronounced co-clustering by F measure was evident among identically batched samples. When patients were compared with controls, a handful of TRBV segments were more frequent, TRBV5-6, TRBV5-1 and TRBV20-1 among them.

In its sample, this clonotype was seen a few times. The antigen is undetermined. The V call is TRBV4-1, the J call TRBJ2-1; 7 bases agree with TRBD2. Material for sequencing was blood. The clonotype originates from a girl aged 5-17 years with multiple sclerosis. The CDR3: CASSQEAQRDYNEQFF. CDR3 bases: TGCGCCAGCAGCCAAGAAGCCCAGCGGGACTACAATGAGCAGTTCTTC.